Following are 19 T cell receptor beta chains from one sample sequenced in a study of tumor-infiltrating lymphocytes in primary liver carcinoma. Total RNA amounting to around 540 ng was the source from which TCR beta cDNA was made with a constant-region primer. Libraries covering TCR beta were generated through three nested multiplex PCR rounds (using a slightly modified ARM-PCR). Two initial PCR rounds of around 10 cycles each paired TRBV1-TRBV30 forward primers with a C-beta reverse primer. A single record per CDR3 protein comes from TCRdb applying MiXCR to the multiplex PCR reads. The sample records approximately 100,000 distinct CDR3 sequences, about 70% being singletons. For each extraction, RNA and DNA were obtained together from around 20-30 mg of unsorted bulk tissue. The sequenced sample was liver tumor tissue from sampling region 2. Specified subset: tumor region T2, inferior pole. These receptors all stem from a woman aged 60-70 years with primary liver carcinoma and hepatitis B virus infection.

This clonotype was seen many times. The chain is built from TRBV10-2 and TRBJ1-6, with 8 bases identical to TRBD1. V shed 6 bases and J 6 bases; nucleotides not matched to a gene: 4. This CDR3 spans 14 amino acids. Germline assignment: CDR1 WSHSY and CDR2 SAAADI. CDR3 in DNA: TGCGCCAGCAGATCTGGACAGGGTAATTCACCCCTCCACTTT. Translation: CASRSGQGNSPLHF.

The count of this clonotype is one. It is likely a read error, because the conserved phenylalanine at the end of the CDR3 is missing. CDR3 coding DNA: TGCAGCGTGACACGGGGAGCCAATTCACCCCTCCACATT. The encoded protein is CSVTRGANSPLHI. The genes are TRBV29-1 and TRBJ1-6; D gene unclear. CDR1 is SQVTM and CDR2 is ANQGSEA in the germline V gene. The V end lost 6 bases, the J end lost 7 bases, and 13 bases lay between the germline ends. This CDR3 is 13 amino acids long.

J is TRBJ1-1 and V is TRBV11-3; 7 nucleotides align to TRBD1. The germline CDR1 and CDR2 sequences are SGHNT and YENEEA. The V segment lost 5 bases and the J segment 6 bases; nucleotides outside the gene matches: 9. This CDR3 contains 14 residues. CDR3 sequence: CASSIGGSDSEAFF. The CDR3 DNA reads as TGTGCCAGCAGCATAGGGGGCTCGGACTCTGAAGCTTTCTTT.

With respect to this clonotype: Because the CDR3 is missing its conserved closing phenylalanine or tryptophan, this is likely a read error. CDR3 sequence: CASSLDPGANSPLHL. Written as DNA, the CDR3 is TGTGCCAGTAGCTTAGACCCCGGAGCCAATTCACCCCTCCACTTG. The J gene is TRBJ1-6, the V gene TRBV11-2; no reliable D call. There are 15 residues in the CDR3. Germline V gene lookup returns CDR1 SGHAT and CDR2 FQNNGV.

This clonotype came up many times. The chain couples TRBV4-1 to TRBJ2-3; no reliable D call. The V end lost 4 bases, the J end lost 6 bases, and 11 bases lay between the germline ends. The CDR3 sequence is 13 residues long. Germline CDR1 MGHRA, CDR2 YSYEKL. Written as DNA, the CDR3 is TGCGCCAGCAGCCGACCACATACGGATACGCAGTATTTT. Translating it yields CASSRPHTDTQYF.

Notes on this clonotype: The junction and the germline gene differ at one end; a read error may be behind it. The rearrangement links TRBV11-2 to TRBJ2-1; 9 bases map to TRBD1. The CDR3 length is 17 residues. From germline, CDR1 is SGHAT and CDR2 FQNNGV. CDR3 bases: TGCGCCAGCAGCTTAACCCAGGGACAGGGCTACAGGGGTGAGCAGTTCTTC. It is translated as CASSLTQGQGYRGEQFF. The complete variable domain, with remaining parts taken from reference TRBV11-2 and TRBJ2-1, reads EAGVAQSPRYKIIEKRQSVAFWCNPISGHATLYWYQQILGQGPKLLIQFQNNGVVDDSQLPKDRFSAERLKGVDSTLKIQPAKLEDSAVYLCASSLTQGQGYRGEQFFGPGTRLTVL.

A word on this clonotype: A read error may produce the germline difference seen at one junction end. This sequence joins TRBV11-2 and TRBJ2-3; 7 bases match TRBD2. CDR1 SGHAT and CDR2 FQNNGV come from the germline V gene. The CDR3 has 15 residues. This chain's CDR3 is CASSSGLGSTDTQYF. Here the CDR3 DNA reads TGTGCGAGCAGCTCCGGACTAGGAAGCACAGATACGCAGTATTTT.

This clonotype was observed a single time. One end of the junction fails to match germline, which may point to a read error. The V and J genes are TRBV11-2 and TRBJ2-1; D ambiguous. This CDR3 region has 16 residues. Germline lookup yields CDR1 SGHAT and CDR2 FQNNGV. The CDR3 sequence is CACSTLLTSSYNEQFF. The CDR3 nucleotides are TGTGCCTGCAGCACCCTTTTAACCAGCTCCTACAATGAGCAGTTCTTC.

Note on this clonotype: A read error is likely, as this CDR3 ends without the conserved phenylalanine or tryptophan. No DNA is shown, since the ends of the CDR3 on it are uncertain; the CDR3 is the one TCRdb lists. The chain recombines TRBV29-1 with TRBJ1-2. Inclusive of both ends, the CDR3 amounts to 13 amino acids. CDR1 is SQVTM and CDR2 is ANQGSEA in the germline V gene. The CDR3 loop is CSVDDTPNYGHTI.

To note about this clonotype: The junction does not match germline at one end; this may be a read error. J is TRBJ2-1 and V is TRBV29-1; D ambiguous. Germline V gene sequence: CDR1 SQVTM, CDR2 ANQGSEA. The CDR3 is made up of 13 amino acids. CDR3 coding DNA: TGCAGGGTTGGAGAGCTCCCGACGGATGAGCAGTTCTTC. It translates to CRVGELPTDEQFF.

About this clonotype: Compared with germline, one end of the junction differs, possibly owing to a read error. DNA of the CDR3: TGTACCAGCACACGGACGCGGGCGAGAACTGAAGCTTTCTTT. Translating it yields CTSTRTRARTEAFF. The chain joins TRBV12-3 or TRBV12-4 to TRBJ1-1; D remains unclear. The CDR3 has 14 residues.

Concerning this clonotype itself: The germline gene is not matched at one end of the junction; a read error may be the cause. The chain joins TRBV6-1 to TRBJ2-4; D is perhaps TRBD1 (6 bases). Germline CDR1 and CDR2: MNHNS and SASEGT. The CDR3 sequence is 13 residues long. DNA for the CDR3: TGTGTCAGCGTAGGGACAAGGGAAAACATTCAGTACTTC. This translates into CVSVGTRENIQYF.

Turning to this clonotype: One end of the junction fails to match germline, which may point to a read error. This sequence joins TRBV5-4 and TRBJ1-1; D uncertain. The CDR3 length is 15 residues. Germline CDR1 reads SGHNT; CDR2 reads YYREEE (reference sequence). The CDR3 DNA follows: TGTGCCAGCAGGTTGATTACTTTGGGTGACACTGAAGGTTTCTTT. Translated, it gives CASRLITLGDTEGFF.

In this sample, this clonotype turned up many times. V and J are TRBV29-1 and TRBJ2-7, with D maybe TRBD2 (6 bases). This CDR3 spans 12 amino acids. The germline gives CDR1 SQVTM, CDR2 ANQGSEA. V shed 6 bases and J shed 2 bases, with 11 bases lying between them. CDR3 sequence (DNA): TGCAGCGTCCGGGACTTCGCCTACGAGCAGTACTTC. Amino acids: CSVRDFAYEQYF.

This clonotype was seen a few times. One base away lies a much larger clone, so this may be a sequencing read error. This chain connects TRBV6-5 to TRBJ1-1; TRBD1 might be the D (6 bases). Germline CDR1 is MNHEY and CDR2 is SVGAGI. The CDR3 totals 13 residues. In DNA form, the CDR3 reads TGTGCCGGCAGCCGGGACATCGACACTGAAGCTTTCTTT. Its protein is CAGSRDIDTEAFF.

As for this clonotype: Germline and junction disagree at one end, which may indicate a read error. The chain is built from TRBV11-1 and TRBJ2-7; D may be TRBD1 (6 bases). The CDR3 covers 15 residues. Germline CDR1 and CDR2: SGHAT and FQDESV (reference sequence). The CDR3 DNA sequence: TGTGCCAGCGGTTTCCTACAGGGACCCTCCTACGTGCAGTACTTC. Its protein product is CASGFLQGPSYVQYF.

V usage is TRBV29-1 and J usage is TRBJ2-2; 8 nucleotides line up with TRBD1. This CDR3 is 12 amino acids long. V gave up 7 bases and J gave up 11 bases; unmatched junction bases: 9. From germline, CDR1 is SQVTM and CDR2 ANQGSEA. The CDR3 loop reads CSAGQGRHELFF. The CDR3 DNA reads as TGCAGCGCCGGACAGGGAAGACATGAGCTGTTTTTT.

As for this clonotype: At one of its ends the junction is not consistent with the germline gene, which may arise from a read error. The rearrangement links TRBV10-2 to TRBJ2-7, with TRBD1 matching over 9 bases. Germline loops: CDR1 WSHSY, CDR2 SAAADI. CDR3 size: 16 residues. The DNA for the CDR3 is TGCGCCAGCGGTCTCACCACAGGGGGCGCGTCCTACGAGCGGTACTTC. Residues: CASGLTTGGASYERYF.

The CDR3 loop is CAISWGSCYEQYF. The DNA of the CDR3 is TGTGCCATCTCCTGGGGTAGCTGCTACGAGCAGTACTTC. V gene TRBV6-5 combines with J gene TRBJ2-7; D is uncertain. Germline V gene sequence: CDR1 MNHEY, CDR2 SVGAGI. The CDR3 has 13 residues. V dropped 10 bases and J dropped 3 bases, with 16 bases sitting between them.